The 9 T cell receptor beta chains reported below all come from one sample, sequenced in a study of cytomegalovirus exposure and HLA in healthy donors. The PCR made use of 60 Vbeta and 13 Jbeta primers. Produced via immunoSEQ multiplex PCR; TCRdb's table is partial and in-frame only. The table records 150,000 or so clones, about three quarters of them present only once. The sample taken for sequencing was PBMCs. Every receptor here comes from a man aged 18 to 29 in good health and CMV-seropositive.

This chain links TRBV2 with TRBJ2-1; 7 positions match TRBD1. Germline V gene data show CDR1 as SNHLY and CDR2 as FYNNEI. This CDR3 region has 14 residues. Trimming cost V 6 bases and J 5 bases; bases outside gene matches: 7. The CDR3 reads CASRPQGDNNEQFF. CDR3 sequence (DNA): TGTGCCAGCAGACCCCAGGGGGATAACAATGAGCAGTTCTTC.

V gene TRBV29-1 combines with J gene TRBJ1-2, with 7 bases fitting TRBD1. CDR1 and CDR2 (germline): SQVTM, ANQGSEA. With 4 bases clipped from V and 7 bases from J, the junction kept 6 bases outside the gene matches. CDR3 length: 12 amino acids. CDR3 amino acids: CSVVGTESGYTF. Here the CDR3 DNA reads TGCAGCGTTGTTGGGACAGAGAGTGGCTACACCTTC.

This chain's CDR3 is CASYSRTLHF. The DNA for the CDR3 is TGTGCCAGCTACAGCCGGACCCTCCACTTT. V gene TRBV2 combines with J gene TRBJ1-6, with no clear D. The germline V gene has CDR1 SNHLY and CDR2 FYNNEI. The CDR3 runs 10 residues. Trimming removed 8 bases at V and 14 bases at J, with 10 bases between.

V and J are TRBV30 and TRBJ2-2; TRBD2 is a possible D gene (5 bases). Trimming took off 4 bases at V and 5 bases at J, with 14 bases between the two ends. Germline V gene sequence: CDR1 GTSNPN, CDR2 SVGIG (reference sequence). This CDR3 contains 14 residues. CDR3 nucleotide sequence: TGTGCCTGGATACACGGCAGAGGGACCGGGGAGCTGTTTTTT. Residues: CAWIHGRGTGELFF.

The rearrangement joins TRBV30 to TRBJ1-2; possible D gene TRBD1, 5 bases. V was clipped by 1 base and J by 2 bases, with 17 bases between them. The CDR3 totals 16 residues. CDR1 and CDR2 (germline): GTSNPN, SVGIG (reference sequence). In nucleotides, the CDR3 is TGTGCCTGGAGTGGGGGGACTGGACATAACAACTATGGCTACACCTTC. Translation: CAWSGGTGHNNYGYTF.

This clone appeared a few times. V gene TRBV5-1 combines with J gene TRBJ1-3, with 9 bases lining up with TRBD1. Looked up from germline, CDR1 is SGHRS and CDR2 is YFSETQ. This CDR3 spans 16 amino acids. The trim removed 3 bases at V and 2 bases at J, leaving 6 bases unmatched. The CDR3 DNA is TGCGCCAGCAGCTCCGGGACAGGGAATACTGGAAACACCATATATTTT. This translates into CASSSGTGNTGNTIYF.

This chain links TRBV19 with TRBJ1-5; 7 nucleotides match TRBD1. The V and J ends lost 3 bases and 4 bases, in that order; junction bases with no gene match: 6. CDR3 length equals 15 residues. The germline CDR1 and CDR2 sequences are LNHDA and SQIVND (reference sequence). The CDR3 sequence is CASSIPTQGNQPQHF. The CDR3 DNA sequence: TGTGCCAGTAGTATCCCCACACAGGGGAATCAGCCCCAGCATTTT.

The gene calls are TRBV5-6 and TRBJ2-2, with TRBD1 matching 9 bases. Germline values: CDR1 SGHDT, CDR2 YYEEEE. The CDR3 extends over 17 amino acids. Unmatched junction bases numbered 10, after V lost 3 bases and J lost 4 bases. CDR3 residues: CASSSLSQGAGTGELFF. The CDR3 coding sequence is TGTGCCAGCAGCTCCCTTTCACAGGGGGCTGGCACCGGGGAGCTGTTTTTT.

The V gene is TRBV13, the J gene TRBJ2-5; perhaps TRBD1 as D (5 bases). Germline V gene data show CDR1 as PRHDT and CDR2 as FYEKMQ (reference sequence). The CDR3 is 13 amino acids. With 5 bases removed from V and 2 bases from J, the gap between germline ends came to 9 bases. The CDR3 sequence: CASSNRQQETQYF. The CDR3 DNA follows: TGTGCCAGCAGCAATCGACAGCAAGAGACCCAGTACTTC.